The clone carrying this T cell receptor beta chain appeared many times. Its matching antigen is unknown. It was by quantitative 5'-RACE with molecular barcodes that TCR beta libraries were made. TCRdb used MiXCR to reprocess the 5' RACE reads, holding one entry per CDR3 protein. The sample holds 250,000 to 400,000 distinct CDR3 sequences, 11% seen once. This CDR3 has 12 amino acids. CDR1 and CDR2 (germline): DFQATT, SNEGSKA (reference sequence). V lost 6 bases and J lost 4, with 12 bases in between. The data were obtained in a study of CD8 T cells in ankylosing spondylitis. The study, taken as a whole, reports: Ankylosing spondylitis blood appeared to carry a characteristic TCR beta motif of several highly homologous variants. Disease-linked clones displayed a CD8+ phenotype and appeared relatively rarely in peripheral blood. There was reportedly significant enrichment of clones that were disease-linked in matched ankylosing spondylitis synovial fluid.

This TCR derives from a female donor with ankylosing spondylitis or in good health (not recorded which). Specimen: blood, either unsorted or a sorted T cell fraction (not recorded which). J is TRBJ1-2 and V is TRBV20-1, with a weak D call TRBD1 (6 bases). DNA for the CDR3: TGCAGTGCCAACCCAGGGGCCTATGGCTACACCTTC. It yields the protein CSANPGAYGYTF.